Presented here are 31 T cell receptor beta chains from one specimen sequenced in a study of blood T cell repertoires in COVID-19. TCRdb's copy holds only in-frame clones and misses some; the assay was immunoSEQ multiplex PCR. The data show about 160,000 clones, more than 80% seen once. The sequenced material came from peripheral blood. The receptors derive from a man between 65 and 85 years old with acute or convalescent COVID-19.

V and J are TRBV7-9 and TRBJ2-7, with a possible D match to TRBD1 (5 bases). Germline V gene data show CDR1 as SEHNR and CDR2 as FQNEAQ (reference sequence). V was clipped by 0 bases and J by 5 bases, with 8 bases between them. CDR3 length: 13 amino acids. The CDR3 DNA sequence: TGTGCCAGCAGCTTAGCAGGGGTGAACGAGCAGTACTTC. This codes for CASSLAGVNEQYF.

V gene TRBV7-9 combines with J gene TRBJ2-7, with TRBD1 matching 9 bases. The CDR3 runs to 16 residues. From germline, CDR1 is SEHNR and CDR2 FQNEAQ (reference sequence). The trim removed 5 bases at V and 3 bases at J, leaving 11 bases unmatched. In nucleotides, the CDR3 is TGTGCCAGCAGCCCACGAGGGACAGGGATATTCTACGAGCAGTACTTC. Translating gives CASSPRGTGIFYEQYF.

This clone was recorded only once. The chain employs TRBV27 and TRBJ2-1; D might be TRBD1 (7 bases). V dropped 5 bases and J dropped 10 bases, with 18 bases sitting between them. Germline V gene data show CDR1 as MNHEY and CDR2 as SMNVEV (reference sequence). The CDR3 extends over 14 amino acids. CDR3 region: CASSTIRGVSEQFF. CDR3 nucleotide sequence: TGTGCCAGCAGTACCATCAGGGGGGTAAGCGAGCAGTTCTTC.

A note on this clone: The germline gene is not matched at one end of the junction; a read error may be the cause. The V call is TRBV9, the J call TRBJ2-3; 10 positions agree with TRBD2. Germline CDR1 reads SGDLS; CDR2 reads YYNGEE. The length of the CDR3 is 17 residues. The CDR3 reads CTSSVAEAGGSTDTQYF. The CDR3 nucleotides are TGTACCAGCAGCGTAGCTGAAGCGGGAGGGAGCACAGATACGCAGTATTTT.

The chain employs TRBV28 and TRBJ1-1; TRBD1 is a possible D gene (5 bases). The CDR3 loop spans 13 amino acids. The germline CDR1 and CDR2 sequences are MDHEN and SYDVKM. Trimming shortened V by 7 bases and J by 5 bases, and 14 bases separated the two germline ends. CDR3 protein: CASTAGLETEAFF. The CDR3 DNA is TGTGCCAGCACTGCGGGGCTGGAAACTGAAGCTTTCTTT.

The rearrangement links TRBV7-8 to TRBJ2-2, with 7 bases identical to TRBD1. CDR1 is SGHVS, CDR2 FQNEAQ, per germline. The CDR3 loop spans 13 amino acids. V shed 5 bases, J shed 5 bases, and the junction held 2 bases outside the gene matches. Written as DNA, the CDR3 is TGTGCCAGCAGCATGACAGGGACCGGGGAGCTGTTTTTT. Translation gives CASSMTGTGELFF.

In DNA, the CDR3 is TGTGCCAGCAGCTTAGCGGCTCAGGGGACCGGGGAGCTGTTTTTT. Its translation is CASSLAAQGTGELFF. The chain recombines TRBV7-3 with TRBJ2-2; TRBD1 might be the D (6 bases). Trimming left V 2 bases short and J 5 bases short, with 12 bases between. CDR1 is SGHTA, CDR2 FQGTGA, per germline. The CDR3 spans 15 residues.

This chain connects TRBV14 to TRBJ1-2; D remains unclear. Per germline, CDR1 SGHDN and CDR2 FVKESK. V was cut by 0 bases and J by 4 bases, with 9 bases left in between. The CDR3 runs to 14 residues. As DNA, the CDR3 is TGTGCCAGCAGCCAAGAGTACAGACCCTATGGCTACACCTTC. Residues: CASSQEYRPYGYTF.

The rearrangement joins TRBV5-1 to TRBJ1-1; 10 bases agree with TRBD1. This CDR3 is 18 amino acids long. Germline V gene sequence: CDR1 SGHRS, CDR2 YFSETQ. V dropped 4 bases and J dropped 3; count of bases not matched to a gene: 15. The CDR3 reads CASSRGRDRGRGYTEAFF. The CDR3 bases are TGCGCCAGCAGCCGAGGCCGGGACAGGGGAAGGGGGTACACTGAAGCTTTCTTT.

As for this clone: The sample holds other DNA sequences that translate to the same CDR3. CDR3 sequence: CASSPTGGSNQPQHF. CDR3 nucleotides: TGTGCCAGCTCACCTACGGGCGGGTCCAATCAGCCCCAGCATTTT. The genes are TRBV18 and TRBJ1-5; D gene ambiguous. The CDR3 is 15 amino acids. The germline V gene has CDR1 KGHSH and CDR2 LQKENI. V was cut by 3 bases and J by 3 bases, with 12 bases left in between.

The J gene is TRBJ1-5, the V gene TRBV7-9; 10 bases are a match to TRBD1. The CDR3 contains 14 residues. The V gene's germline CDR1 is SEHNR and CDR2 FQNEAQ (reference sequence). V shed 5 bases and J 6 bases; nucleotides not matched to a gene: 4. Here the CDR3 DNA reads TGTGCCAGCAGCGGACAGGGGGGAGGTCAGCCCCAGCATTTT. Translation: CASSGQGGGQPQHF.

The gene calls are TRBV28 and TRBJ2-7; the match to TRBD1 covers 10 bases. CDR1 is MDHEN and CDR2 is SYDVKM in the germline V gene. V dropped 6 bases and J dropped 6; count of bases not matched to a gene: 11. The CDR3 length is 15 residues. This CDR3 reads CASRPPGQGLLEQYF. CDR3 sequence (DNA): TGTGCCAGCAGGCCACCGGGACAGGGGCTCCTCGAGCAGTACTTC.

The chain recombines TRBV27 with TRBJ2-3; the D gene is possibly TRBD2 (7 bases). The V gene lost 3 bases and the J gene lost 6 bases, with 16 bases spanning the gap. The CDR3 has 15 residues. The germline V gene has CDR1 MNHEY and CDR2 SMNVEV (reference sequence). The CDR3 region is CASSFSGGRQDTQYF. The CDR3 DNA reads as TGTGCCAGCAGTTTTTCCGGGGGGCGTCAGGATACGCAGTATTTT.

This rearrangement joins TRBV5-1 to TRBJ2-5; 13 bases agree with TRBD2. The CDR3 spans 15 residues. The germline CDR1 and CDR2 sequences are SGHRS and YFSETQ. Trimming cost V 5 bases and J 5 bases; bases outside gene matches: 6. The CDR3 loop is CASSEGLAGWETQYF. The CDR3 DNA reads TGCGCCAGCAGTGAGGGACTAGCGGGATGGGAGACCCAGTACTTC.

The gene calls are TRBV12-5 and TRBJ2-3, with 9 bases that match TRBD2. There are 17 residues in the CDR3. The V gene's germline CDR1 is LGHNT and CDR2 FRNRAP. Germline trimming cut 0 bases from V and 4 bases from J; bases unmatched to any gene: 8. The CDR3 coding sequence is TGTGCTAGTGGTTTGGTCCGCTTAGCGGGGGCCCCAGATACGCAGTATTTT. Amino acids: CASGLVRLAGAPDTQYF.

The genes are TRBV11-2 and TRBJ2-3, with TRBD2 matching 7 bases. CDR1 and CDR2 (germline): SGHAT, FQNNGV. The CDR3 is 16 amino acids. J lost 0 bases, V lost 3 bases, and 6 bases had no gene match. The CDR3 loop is CASSLIYGGSTDTQYF. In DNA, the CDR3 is TGTGCCAGCAGCTTGATCTACGGGGGGAGCACAGATACGCAGTATTTT.

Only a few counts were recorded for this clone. CDR3 DNA sequence: TGTGCCAGTACCCAACAAACAACCCGTCCCGGGACAGGTTCGAGGGGGGAGCTGTTTTTT. Amino acid sequence: CASTQQTTRPGTGSRGELFF. The J gene is TRBJ2-2, the V gene TRBV19, with 8 nucleotides matching TRBD1. The CDR3 runs to 20 residues. Germline CDR1 LNHDA, CDR2 SQIVND (reference sequence). The J segment lost 8 bases and the V segment lost 7 bases, leaving 27 bases of the junction unmatched.

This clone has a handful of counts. CDR3 in DNA: TGTGCCAGAAACCGAGGGCCTGCAGATACGCAGTATTTT. Residues: CARNRGPADTQYF. This chain links TRBV7-8 with TRBJ2-3, with D perhaps TRBD2 (5 bases). Trimming took 9 bases from V and 4 from J, leaving 14 bases between them. The CDR3 runs 13 residues. In germline, CDR1 is SGHVS, CDR2 FQNEAQ.

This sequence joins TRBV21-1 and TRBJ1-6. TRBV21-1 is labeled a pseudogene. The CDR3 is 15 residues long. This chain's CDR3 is CASEHRGGWDSPLHF. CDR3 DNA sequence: TGTGCCAGCGAGCACCGGGGGGGATGGGATTCACCCCTCCACTTT.

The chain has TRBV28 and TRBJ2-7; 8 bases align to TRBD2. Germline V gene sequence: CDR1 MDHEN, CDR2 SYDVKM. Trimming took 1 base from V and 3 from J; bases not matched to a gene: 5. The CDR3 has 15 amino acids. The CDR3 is CASSLSGGAYYEQYF. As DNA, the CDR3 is TGTGCCAGCAGTTTATCGGGGGGGGCGTACTACGAGCAGTACTTC.

The DNA of the CDR3 is TGTGCCAGCAGCTTAAGGGCCTGGGCGAGCGGAGGAAACAATGAGCAGTTCTTC. This encodes CASSLRAWASGGNNEQFF. The gene calls are TRBV7-3 and TRBJ2-1, with D perhaps TRBD2 (5 bases). Germline V lookup: CDR1 SGHTA, CDR2 FQGTGA. Trimming took 1 base from V and 5 from J, leaving 21 bases between them. The CDR3 loop spans 18 amino acids. The variable domain in full, with the rest retrieved from reference TRBV7-3 and TRBJ2-1, is GAGVSQTPSNKVTEKGKYVELRCDPISGHTALYWYRQSLGQGPEFLIYFQGTGAADDSGLPNDRFFAVRPEGSVSTLKIQRTERGDSAVYLCASSLRAWASGGNNEQFFGPGTRLTVL.

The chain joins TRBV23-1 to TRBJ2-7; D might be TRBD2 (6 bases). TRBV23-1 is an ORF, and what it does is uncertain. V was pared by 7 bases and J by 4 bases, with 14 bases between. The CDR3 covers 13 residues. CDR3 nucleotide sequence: TGCGCCAGCAACCGGAGGGCCATTTACGAGCAGTACTTC. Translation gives CASNRRAIYEQYF.

The CDR3 reads CASSLAGQGELYF. The CDR3 DNA follows: TGTGCCAGCAGCCTTGCCGGACAGGGGGAGTTGTACTTC. V and J are TRBV7-3 and TRBJ2-7; 10 bases line up with TRBD1. V lost 5 bases, J lost 12 bases, and 10 bases stayed unmatched. The CDR3 is 13 amino acids. Per germline, CDR1 SGHTA and CDR2 FQGTGA.

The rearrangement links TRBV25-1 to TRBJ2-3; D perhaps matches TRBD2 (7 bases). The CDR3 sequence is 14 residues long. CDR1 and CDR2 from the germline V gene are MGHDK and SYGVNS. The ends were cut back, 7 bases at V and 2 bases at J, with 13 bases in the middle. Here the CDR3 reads CASTEGGPTDTQYF. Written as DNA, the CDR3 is TGTGCCAGCACCGAGGGGGGGCCCACAGATACGCAGTATTTT. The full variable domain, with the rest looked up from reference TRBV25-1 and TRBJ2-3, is EADIYQTPRYLVIGTGKKITLECSQTMGHDKMYWYQQDPGMELHLIHYSYGVNSTEKGDLSSESTVSRIRTEHFPLTLESARPSHTSQYLCASTEGGPTDTQYFGPGTRLTVL.

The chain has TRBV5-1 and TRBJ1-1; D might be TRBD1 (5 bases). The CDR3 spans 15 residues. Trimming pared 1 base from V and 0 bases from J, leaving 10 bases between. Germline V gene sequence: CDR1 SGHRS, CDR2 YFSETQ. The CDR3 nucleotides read TGCGCCAGCAGCTTGTCGTCAGGGTTGAACACTGAAGCTTTCTTT. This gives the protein CASSLSSGLNTEAFF. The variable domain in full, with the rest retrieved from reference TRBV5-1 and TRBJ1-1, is KAGVTQTPRYLIKTRGQQVTLSCSPISGHRSVSWYQQTPGQGLQFLFEYFSETQRNKGNFPGRFSGRQFSNSRSEMNVSTLELGDSALYLCASSLSSGLNTEAFFGQGTRLTVV.

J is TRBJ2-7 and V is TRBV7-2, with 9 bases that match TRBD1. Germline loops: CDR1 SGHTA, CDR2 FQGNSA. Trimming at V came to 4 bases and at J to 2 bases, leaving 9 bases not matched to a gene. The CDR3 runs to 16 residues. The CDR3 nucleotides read TGTGCCAGCAGCTCCCGACTTCACAGGGGGCCCTACGAGCAGTACTTC. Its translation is CASSSRLHRGPYEQYF.

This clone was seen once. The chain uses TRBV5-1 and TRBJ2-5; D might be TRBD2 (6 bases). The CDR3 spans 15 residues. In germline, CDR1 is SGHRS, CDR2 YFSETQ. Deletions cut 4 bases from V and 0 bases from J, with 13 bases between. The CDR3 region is CASSRTGLYQETQYF. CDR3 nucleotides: TGCGCCAGCAGCCGAACCGGACTATACCAAGAGACCCAGTACTTC.

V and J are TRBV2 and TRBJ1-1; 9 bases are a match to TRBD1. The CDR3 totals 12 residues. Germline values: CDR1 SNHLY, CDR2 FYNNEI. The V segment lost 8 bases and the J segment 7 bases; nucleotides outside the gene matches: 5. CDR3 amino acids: CASRDRVDEAFF. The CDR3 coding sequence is TGTGCCAGCCGGGACAGGGTGGATGAAGCTTTCTTT.

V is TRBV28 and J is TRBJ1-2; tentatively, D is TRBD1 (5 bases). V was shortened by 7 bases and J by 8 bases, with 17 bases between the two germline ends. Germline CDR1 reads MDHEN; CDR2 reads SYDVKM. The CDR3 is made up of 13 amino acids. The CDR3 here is CASTRGGELGYTF. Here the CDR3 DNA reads TGTGCCAGCACAAGGGGAGGGGAGCTGGGCTACACCTTC.

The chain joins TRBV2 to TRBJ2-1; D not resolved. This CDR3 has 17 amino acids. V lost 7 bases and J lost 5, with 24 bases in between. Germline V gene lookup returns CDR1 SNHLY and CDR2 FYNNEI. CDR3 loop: CASILSPSRLVNNEQFF. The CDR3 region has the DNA TGTGCCAGCATCCTATCCCCCTCTAGGTTGGTCAACAATGAGCAGTTCTTC.

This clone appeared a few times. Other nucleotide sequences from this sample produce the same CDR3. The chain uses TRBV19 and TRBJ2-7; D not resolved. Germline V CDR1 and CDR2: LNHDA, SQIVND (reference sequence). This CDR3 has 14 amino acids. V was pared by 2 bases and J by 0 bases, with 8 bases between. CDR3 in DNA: TGTGCCAGTAGTATAAGAGGCAGCTCCTACGAGCAGTACTTC. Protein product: CASSIRGSSYEQYF.